These T cell receptor beta chains were read from a single sample in a study of T and B cells in COVID-19 patients. TCRdb processed the multiplex PCR reads anew with MiXCR; each CDR3 protein has one entry. The sample holds about 16,000 distinct CDR3 sequences, about a quarter seen once. The sample taken for sequencing was blood. The receptors originated from a human donor who had recovered from COVID-19. Both conserved end residues are part of each CDR3. D genes are given only for firm matches. Not every row has a clone size; where given, it reads once, few, many or a size class.

V	J	size	D	DNA	CDR3
TRBV18	TRBJ2-7	NA	TRBD2	TGTGCCAGCTCACCCCTAGCGGGAGATCTGGTGTACGAGCAGTACTTC	CASSPLAGDLVYEQYF
TRBV6-1	TRBJ2-7	few	TRBD2	TGTGCCAGCATCCTACTAGCGGGGGCCTACGAGCAGTACTTC	CASILLAGAYEQYF
TRBV29-1	TRBJ1-2	many	NA	TGCAGCGTTGAAGTATGGGCTGGGGATGGCTACACCTTC	CSVEVWAGDGYTF
TRBV13	TRBJ1-5	NA	NA	TGTGCCAGCACCTCGGGGAGAGGCAATCAGCCCCAGCATTTT	CASTSGRGNQPQHF
TRBV13	TRBJ1-5	NA	NA	TGTGCCAGCAGCTTGTGGAATCAGCCCCAGCATTTT	CASSLWNQPQHF
TRBV18	TRBJ2-6	many	NA	TGTGCCAGCTCACCGACCGTTCCAGGGGTTGGTGGGGCCAACGTCCTGACTTTC	CASSPTVPGVGGANVLTF
TRBV7-2	TRBJ2-7	NA	NA	TGTGCCAGCAGCTCGTGGACGGACGCCTACGAGCAGTACTTC	CASSSWTDAYEQYF
TRBV12-5	TRBJ1-5	NA	TRBD1	TGTGCTAGTGGTTTGGGACAGGGTTATCAGCCCCAGCATTTT	CASGLGQGYQPQHF
TRBV18	TRBJ2-2	medium-sized	NA	TGTGCCAGCTCACCACCGACAGGACCGGGCATAGGGGCCGGGGAGCTGTTTTTT	CASSPPTGPGIGAGELFF
TRBV19	TRBJ2-5	many	TRBD2	TGTGCCAGTAGTACGGAGATAGCGGGGGGGCGTTATTCCCAGTACTTC	CASSTEIAGGRYSQYF
TRBV19	TRBJ2-3	medium-sized	NA	TGTGCCAGTAGTCGGAGTAGAGATACGCAGTATTTT	CASSRSRDTQYF
TRBV6-2/TRBV6-3	TRBJ2-7	few	NA	TGTGCCAGCAGTTACTCCGGGGGACGGGACGAGCAGTACTTC	CASSYSGGRDEQYF
TRBV12-3/TRBV12-4	TRBJ1-2	NA	NA	TGTGCCAGCAGTACTCTGGCAGTCGGCTACACCTTC	CASSTLAVGYTF
TRBV19	TRBJ1-2	medium-sized	TRBD1	TGTGCCAGTAGTACAGACAGGGGGCTCGGCTATGGCTACACCTTC	CASSTDRGLGYGYTF
TRBV7-6	TRBJ1-2	few	TRBD1	TGTGCCAGCAGGAATCAGGGGGCGCATGGCTACACCTTC	CASRNQGAHGYTF
TRBV7-4	TRBJ1-5	many	NA	TGTGCCAGCAGCGCTAGGGGGGTCAATCAGCCCCAGCATTTT	CASSARGVNQPQHF
TRBV19	TRBJ2-7	medium-sized	TRBD1	TGTGCCAGTAGTATCGAGGACAGGGAATCCTACGAGCAGTACTTC	CASSIEDRESYEQYF
TRBV7-2	TRBJ2-4	NA	NA	TGTGCCAGCAGCTTAGGGCAGCTAAGGAACATTCAGTACTTC	CASSLGQLRNIQYF
TRBV12-3/TRBV12-4	TRBJ2-1	many	TRBD2	TGTGCCAGCAGTTTGACTAGCGGGGGGAACAATGAGCAGTTCTTC	CASSLTSGGNNEQFF
TRBV12-3/TRBV12-4	TRBJ2-7	NA	TRBD2	TGTGCCAGCAGGGGGCTGCGGGGGGGTACCTACGAGCAGTACTTC	CASRGLRGGTYEQYF
TRBV5-1	TRBJ2-7	few	NA	TGCGCCAGCAGTTCGGGAGACTTAATCTACGAGCAGTACTTC	CASSSGDLIYEQYF
TRBV18	TRBJ2-7	NA	TRBD1	TGTGCCAGCTCACCGACAGGGGTTACCTACGAGCAGTACTTC	CASSPTGVTYEQYF
TRBV19	TRBJ2-5	medium-sized	TRBD2	TGTGCCAGTAGTAAGGTAGCGGGGGCATTGGAGACCCAGTACTTC	CASSKVAGALETQYF
TRBV7-2	TRBJ2-1	NA	TRBD1	TGTGCCAGCAGCTTAGATAGGGGACAGCACAATGAGCAGTTCTTC	CASSLDRGQHNEQFF
TRBV29-1	TRBJ1-1	many	TRBD1	TGCAGCGTTGAAGATCGAGAGGGAGAGGCAGGGGGCCGGAGTGAAGCTTTCTTT	CSVEDREGEAGGRSEAFF
TRBV6-4	TRBJ2-1	few	TRBD2	TGTGCCAGCAGTATTAGCGGGGATACCTACAATGAGCAGTTCTTC	CASSISGDTYNEQFF
TRBV7-2	TRBJ1-6	NA	NA	TGTGCCAGCAGCTTAGGAGGCGGGGGCTTTTCACCCCTCCACTTT	CASSLGGGGFSPLHF
TRBV20-1	TRBJ1-6	few	NA	TGCAGTGCTAGACGTGACTCAGGGGTTTCCAATTCACCCCTCCACTTT	CSARRDSGVSNSPLHF
TRBV19	TRBJ1-1	many	NA	TGTGCCACTATAGGGCAGTACACTGAAGCTTTCTTT	CATIGQYTEAFF
TRBV30	TRBJ2-5	NA	NA	TGTGCCTGGAGTGAAGGACCGAGAATCCAAGAGACCCAGTACTTC	CAWSEGPRIQETQYF
TRBV7-2	TRBJ1-6	few	TRBD1	TGTGCCAGCAGCTCCACAGGGGGCTTAGAATCACCCCTCCACTTT	CASSSTGGLESPLHF
TRBV18	TRBJ1-5	NA	TRBD1	TGTGTCAGCTCACCACTGACAGGGGTGCCGCGCGGCAATCAGCCCCAGCATTTT	CVSSPLTGVPRGNQPQHF
TRBV20-1	TRBJ2-1	few	TRBD2	TGCAGTGCTATGCGGGGGGGCCCTAGCTCCTACAATGAGCAGTTCTTC	CSAMRGGPSSYNEQFF
TRBV7-9	TRBJ2-7	few	TRBD1	TGTGCCAGCAGCTTTGGGACAGGGGGCGACGAGCAGTACTTC	CASSFGTGGDEQYF
TRBV6-6	TRBJ1-1	NA	TRBD1	TGTGCCATCCGGGACAGGAACACTGAAGCTTTCTTT	CAIRDRNTEAFF
TRBV19	TRBJ1-5	medium-sized	NA	TGTGCCAGTACCGATAAGTGGCAGCCCCAGCATTTT	CASTDKWQPQHF
TRBV29-1	TRBJ2-3	medium-sized	TRBD2	TGCAGCGTTGAACGTAGCGGGGGCAAGGATACGCAGTATTTT	CSVERSGGKDTQYF
TRBV20-1	TRBJ2-7	NA	NA	TGCAGTGCCGCCAGAGGTCAACCGGGTCCTCCCTACGAGCAGTACTTC	CSAARGQPGPPYEQYF
TRBV19	TRBJ2-5	medium-sized	NA	TGTGCCAGTAGTGTGGGAGAGGAGACCCAGTACTTC	CASSVGEETQYF
TRBV13	TRBJ1-4	many	NA	TGTGCCAGCAGCTTGGGGCTGGGAAAACTGTTTTTT	CASSLGLGKLFF
TRBV29-1	TRBJ2-1	medium-sized	TRBD2	TGCAGCGTTGAAGGGGAAGCGGGAGTCTCCTACAATGAGCAGTTCTTC	CSVEGEAGVSYNEQFF
TRBV29-1	TRBJ1-1	medium-sized	NA	TGCAGCGGTGCGCTTGGGGGCGCAGGTGAAGCTTTCTTT	CSGALGGAGEAFF
TRBV18	TRBJ2-3	few	TRBD1	TGTGCCAGCTCAATTATGACAGGGGGCCGCACAGATACGCAGTATTTT	CASSIMTGGRTDTQYF
TRBV5-1	TRBJ2-7	NA	NA	TGCGCCAGTTGTAACCCAGGTTTAAACTACGAGCAGTACTTC	CASCNPGLNYEQYF
TRBV10-3	TRBJ2-1	NA	TRBD2	TGTGCCATCAGTGCCCTAGGGACTAGCGGGGGGGAAGATCGAGTCTACAATGAGCAGTTCTTC	CAISALGTSGGEDRVYNEQFF
TRBV27	TRBJ1-1	few	NA	TGTGCCAGCAAGGTGAATATGAACACTGAAGCTTTCTTT	CASKVNMNTEAFF
TRBV15	TRBJ1-5	medium-sized	TRBD1	TGTGCCACCAGCGCCGACAGGGCTAATCAGCCCCAGCATTTT	CATSADRANQPQHF
TRBV6-6	TRBJ1-2	few	NA	TGTGCCAGCAGTTATAAGGGGGGGCAGGCCAGCGGCTACACCTTC	CASSYKGGQASGYTF
TRBV13	TRBJ1-2	NA	NA	TGTGCCAGCAGCTCCCCCTATGGCTACACCTTC	CASSSPYGYTF
TRBV6-5	TRBJ2-1	medium-sized	TRBD1	TGTGCCAGCAGTGGGGACAGGGTTGATGAGCAGTTCTTC	CASSGDRVDEQFF
TRBV20-1	TRBJ2-7	NA	NA	TGCAGTGACCCCGGAAGGATTATGGTCTACGAGCAGTACTTC	CSDPGRIMVYEQYF